This TCR beta chain was found in a study of T cell repertoires in cytomegalovirus infection. The overall study: Signatures in public TCR beta sequences pointed to both CMV infection and matching HLA type.

There are a few counts of this clonotype. The CDR3 runs 15 residues. Trimming removed 8 bases from V and 1 base from J, with 17 bases in between. Germline CDR1 MNHEY, CDR2 SVGAGI. TCRdb fed the reads into MiXCR, producing one record per CDR3 protein. The sample comprises approximately 500,000 distinct CDR3 sequences, around 27% of which are singletons, and about 12% rests with the top ten. This receptor was identified in a human donor in good health (CMV status not recorded). Some clones in this sample may be carry-over from other donors' samples. The rearrangement joins TRBV6-5 to TRBJ1-1, with D hard to call. Sequencing used PBMCs. The CDR3, as DNA: TGTGCCAGCGTCGTAAGACCAAATTCGAACACTGAAGCTTTCTTT. Amino acids: CASVVRPNSNTEAFF.